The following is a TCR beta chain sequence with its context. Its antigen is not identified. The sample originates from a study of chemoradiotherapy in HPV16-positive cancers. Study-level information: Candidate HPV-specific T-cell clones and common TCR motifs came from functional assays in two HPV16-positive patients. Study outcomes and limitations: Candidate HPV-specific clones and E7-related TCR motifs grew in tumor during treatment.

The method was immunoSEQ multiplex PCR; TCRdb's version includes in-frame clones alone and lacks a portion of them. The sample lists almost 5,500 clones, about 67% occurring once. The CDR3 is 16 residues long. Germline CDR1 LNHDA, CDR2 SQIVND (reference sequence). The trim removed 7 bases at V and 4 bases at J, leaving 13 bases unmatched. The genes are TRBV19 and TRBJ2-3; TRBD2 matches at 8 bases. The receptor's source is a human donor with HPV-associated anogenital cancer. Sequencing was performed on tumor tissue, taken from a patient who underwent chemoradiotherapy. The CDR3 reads CASTKSWTSPSDTQYF. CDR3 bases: TGTGCCAGTACGAAATCCTGGACTAGCCCCTCAGATACGCAGTATTTT. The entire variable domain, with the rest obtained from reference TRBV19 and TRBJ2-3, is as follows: DGGITQSPKYLFRKEGQNVTLSCEQNLNHDAMYWYRQDPGQGLRLIYYSQIVNDFQKGDIAEGYSVSREKKESFPLTVTSAQKNPTAFYLCASTKSWTSPSDTQYFGPGTRLTVL.